This TCR beta chain is drawn from a study of blood T cell repertoires in COVID-19. Participants reported their clinical history, and cohort assignment relied on those reports. Generated by immunoSEQ multiplex PCR, the TCRdb table keeps only in-frame clones and is missing some. The repertoire holds more than 350,000 clones, around nine tenths seen once, with approximately 1.5% in the top ten. V lost 4 bases and J 0 bases, leaving 13 bases between the germline ends. Germline-derived CDR1 and CDR2 are SGHRS and YFSETQ. This CDR3 has 16 residues. The chain uses TRBV5-1 and TRBJ2-2; D is possibly TRBD1 (6 bases). Sample: PBMCs or T cells enriched from blood (not recorded which). This receptor was identified in a young woman who had been exposed to COVID-19. The DNA of the CDR3 is TGCGCCAGCAGCCAGACAGGATACCCGAACACCGGGGAGCTGTTTTTT. Its translation is CASSQTGYPNTGELFF.